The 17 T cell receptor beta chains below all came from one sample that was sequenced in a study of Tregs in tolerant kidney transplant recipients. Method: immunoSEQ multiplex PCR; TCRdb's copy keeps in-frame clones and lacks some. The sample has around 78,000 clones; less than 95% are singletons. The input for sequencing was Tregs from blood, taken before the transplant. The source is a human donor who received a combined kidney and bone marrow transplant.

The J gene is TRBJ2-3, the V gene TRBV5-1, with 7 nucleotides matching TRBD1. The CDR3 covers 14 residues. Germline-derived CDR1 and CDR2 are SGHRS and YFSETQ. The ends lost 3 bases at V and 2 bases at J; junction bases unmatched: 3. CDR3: CASSSGQNTDTQYF. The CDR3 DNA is TGCGCCAGCAGCTCGGGACAGAACACAGATACGCAGTATTTT.

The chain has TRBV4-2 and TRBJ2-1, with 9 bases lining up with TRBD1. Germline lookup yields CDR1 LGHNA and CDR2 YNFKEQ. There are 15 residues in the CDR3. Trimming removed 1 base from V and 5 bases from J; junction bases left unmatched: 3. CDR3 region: CASSQGDRADNEQFF. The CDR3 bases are TGTGCCAGCAGCCAAGGGGACAGGGCTGACAATGAGCAGTTCTTC.

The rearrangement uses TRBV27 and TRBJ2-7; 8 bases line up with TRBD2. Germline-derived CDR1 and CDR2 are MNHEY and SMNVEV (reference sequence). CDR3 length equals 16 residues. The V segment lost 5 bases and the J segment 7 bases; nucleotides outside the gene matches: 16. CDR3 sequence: CASSPQTSVPLEEQYF. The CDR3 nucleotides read TGTGCCAGCAGTCCCCAGACTAGCGTGCCGTTGGAGGAGCAGTACTTC.

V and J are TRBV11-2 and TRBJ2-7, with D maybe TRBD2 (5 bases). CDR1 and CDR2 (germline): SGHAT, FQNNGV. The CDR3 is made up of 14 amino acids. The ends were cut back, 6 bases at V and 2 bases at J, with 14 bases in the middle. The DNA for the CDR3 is TGTGCCAGCAGACCGGGGTCTTGGGCCTACGAGCAGTACTTC. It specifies CASRPGSWAYEQYF.

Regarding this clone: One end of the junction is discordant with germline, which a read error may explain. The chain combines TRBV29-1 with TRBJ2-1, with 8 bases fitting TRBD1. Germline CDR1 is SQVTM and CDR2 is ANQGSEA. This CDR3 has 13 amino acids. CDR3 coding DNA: TGCAGCGTTGAACTGGGACAGGTCAATGAGCAGCTCTTC. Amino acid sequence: CSVELGQVNEQLF.

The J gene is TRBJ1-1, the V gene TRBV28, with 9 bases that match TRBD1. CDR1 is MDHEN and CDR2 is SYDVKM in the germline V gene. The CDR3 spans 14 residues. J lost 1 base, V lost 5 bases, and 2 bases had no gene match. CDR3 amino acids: CASSGTGKNTEAFF. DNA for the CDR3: TGTGCCAGCAGTGGGACAGGGAAGAACACTGAAGCTTTCTTT.

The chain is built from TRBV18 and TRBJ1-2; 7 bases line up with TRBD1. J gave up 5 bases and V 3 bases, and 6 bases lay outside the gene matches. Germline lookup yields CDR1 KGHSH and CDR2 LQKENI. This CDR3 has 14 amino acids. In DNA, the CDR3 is TGTGCCAGCTCACCGTCAGGGGGGGGATATGGCTACACCTTC. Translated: CASSPSGGGYGYTF.

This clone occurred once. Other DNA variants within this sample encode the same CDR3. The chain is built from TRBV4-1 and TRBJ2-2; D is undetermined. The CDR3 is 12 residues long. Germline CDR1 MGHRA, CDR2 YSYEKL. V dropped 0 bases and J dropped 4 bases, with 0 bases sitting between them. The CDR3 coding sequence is TGCGCCAGCAGCCAAGACACCGGGGAGCTGTTTTTT. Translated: CASSQDTGELFF.

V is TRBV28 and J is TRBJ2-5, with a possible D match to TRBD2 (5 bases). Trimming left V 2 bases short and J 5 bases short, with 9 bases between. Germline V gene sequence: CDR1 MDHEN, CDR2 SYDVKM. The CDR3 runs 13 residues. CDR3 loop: CASSLGLAETQYF. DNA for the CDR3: TGTGCCAGCAGTTTAGGACTGGCGGAGACCCAGTACTTC.

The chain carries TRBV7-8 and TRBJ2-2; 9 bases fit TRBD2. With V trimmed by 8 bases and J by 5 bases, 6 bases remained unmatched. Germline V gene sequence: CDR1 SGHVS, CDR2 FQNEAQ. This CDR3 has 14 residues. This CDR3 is CASRTSGLTGELFF. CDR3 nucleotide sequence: TGTGCCAGCCGTACTAGCGGGCTTACCGGGGAGCTGTTTTTT.

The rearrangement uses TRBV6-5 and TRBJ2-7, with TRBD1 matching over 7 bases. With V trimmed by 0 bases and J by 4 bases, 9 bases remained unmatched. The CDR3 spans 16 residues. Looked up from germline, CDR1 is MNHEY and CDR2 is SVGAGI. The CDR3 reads CASSYSGGALGYEQYF. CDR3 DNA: TGTGCCAGCAGTTACTCAGGGGGCGCGTTGGGGTACGAGCAGTACTTC.

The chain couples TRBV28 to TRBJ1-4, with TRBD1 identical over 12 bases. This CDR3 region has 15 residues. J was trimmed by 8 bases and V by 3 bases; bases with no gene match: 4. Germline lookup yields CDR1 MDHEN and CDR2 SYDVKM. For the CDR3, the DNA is TGTGCCAGCAGTTTGCCGGGACAGGGGGCCGAAAAACTGTTTTTT. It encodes CASSLPGQGAEKLFF.

DNA of the CDR3: TGTGCCAGCAGTCCCAGACTAGCGGGGAGCTCCTACAATGAGCAGTTCTTC. The encoded protein is CASSPRLAGSSYNEQFF. The chain carries TRBV27 and TRBJ2-1; 11 bases match TRBD2. Germline V CDR1 and CDR2: MNHEY, SMNVEV (reference sequence). J gave up 0 bases and V 5 bases, and 6 bases lay outside the gene matches. CDR3 length equals 17 residues.

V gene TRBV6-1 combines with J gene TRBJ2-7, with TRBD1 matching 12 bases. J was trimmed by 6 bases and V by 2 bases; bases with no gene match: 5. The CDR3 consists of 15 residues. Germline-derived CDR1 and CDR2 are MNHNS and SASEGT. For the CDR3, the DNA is TGTGCCAGCAGTGAAAGGGGACAGGGGGCCTTCGAGCAGTACTTC. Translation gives CASSERGQGAFEQYF.

This CDR3 is CASSLRRDAEAFF. The CDR3 nucleotides read TGTGCCAGCAGCTTAAGGAGGGATGCTGAAGCTTTCTTT. The rearrangement uses TRBV7-3 and TRBJ1-1; D is unresolved. CDR3 length: 13 amino acids. Trimming took 1 base from V and 6 from J, leaving 9 bases between them. From germline, CDR1 is SGHTA and CDR2 FQGTGA.

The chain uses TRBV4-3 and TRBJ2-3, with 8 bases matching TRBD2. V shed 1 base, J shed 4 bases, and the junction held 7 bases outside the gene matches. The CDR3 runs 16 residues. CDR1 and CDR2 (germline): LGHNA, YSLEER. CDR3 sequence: CASSQGRSGSPDTQYF. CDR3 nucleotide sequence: TGCGCCAGCAGCCAAGGCCGGAGCGGGAGCCCAGATACGCAGTATTTT.

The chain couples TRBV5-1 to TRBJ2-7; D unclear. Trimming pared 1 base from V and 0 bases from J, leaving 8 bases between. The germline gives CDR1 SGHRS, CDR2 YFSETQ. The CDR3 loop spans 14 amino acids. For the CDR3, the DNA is TGCGCCAGCAGCTTGAATAGTCACTCCTACGAGCAGTACTTC. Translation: CASSLNSHSYEQYF.